A selection of T cell receptor beta chains follows, all from one sample in a study of response to subunit inactivated influenza vaccine. TCRdb re-derived calls from the RT-PCR reads in MiXCR, one entry per CDR3 protein. The sample carries around 710,000 distinct CDR3 sequences, 14% recorded once. The source was PBMCs from blood, collected less than 15 days before vaccination. These receptors were collected from a man aged 50 to 59 who received an inactivated influenza vaccine. Each CDR3 is given with its conserved first and last residue. A D gene is named only where the DNA matches it firmly. Not every row has a clone size; where given, it reads once, few, many or a size class.

clone_size	v_call	j_call	d_call	cdr3_nt	cdr3_aa
-	TRBV7-2	TRBJ2-2	-	TGTGCCAGCAGCTTAGGTTCCCCGCCCGGGGAGCTGTTTTTT	CASSLGSPPGELFF
few	TRBV7-6	TRBJ2-1	TRBD2	TGTGCCAGCAGTCCGTCTACTAGCGGGACTGAGCAGTTCTTC	CASSPSTSGTEQFF
-	TRBV7-2	TRBJ2-1	-	TGTGCCAGCAGCTCGAGGACTGGCTGGGCCTTTGAGCAGTTCTTC	CASSSRTGWAFEQFF
-	TRBV19	TRBJ2-7	-	TGTGCCAGTAGTATTCTAGGGGACACCTACGAGCAGTACTTC	CASSILGDTYEQYF
-	TRBV20-1	TRBJ2-3	TRBD2	TGCTGTGCTAGCGTTGCGGGAGGTACAGATACGCAGTATTTT	CCASVAGGTDTQYF
many	TRBV18	TRBJ2-2	-	TGTGCCAGCTCACCGGGAGACAAGAACACCGGGGAGCTGTTTTTT	CASSPGDKNTGELFF
many	TRBV3-1	TRBJ1-1	-	TGTGCCAGCAGCCAAGGCAGGGGAACTGAAGCTTTCTTT	CASSQGRGTEAFF
-	TRBV6-2/TRBV6-3	TRBJ2-2	TRBD2	TGTGCCAGCAGAGCGGGGGGCCACACCGGGGAGCTGTTTTTT	CASRAGGHTGELFF
-	TRBV28	TRBJ2-7	-	TGTGCCAGCAGTTCGACAGTCACCTCCTACGAGCAGTACTTC	CASSSTVTSYEQYF
-	TRBV5-4	TRBJ2-1	-	TGTGCCAGCAGCTTGGCCTCGGGGGGCGGCTCCTACAATGAGCAGTTCTTC	CASSLASGGGSYNEQFF
few	TRBV30	TRBJ2-7	TRBD2	TGTGCCTGGGCAGGCGGCGGGAGCTCCTACGAGCAGTACTTC	CAWAGGGSSYEQYF
-	TRBV10-3	TRBJ1-2	TRBD1	TGTGCCATCAGTTCTCAGGACAGGGGATATGGCTACACCTTC	CAISSQDRGYGYTF
many	TRBV20-1	TRBJ1-5	-	TGCAGTGCTAGAGAGGGAGAACCTACACAGCCCCAGCATTTT	CSAREGEPTQPQHF
few	TRBV6-1	TRBJ2-1	-	TGTGCCAGCAGTGCCCAACGCCGGGGCGTAGGTGGTGAGCAGTTCTTC	CASSAQRRGVGGEQFF
-	TRBV4-1	TRBJ1-4	-	TGCGCCAGCAGCCAAGATAATCCGCAAAAACTGTTTTTT	CASSQDNPQKLFF
-	TRBV20-1	TRBJ2-7	-	TGCAGTGCTAGTCTTTCCTGGCCTTACGAGCAGTACTTC	CSASLSWPYEQYF
-	TRBV7-2	TRBJ1-1	-	TGTGCCAGCAGCTTAGTCTGGGAGGGCACTGAAGCTTTCTTT	CASSLVWEGTEAFF
few	TRBV5-1	TRBJ2-3	TRBD2	TGCGCCAGCAGCGGGGGACTAGCGGGAGTAGCAGATACGCAGTATTTT	CASSGGLAGVADTQYF
-	TRBV5-1	TRBJ2-1	-	TGCGCCAGCAGCTTGGCTGGGTGGGGGGACAATGAGCAGTTCTTC	CASSLAGWGDNEQFF
few	TRBV15	TRBJ1-5	-	TGTGCCACCAGCAGCCAAAGGGTGGGTCAGCCCCAGCATTTT	CATSSQRVGQPQHF
-	TRBV5-6	TRBJ2-7	-	TGTGCCAGCAGCTCGGAAGGAGGGCTGGCCTACGAGCAGTACTTC	CASSSEGGLAYEQYF
few	TRBV3-1	TRBJ2-7	TRBD1	TGTGCCAGCAGCCAAACGGACAGGGGACTAACCTACGAGCAGTACTTC	CASSQTDRGLTYEQYF
many	TRBV5-1	TRBJ2-3	-	TGTGCCAGCAGTCGGGGGAGCACAGATACGCAGTATTTT	CASSRGSTDTQYF
-	TRBV7-6	TRBJ2-7	TRBD1	TGTGCCAGCAGCCCCCGACAGGGAATATCCGACGAGCAGTACTTC	CASSPRQGISDEQYF
-	TRBV9	TRBJ2-4	TRBD1	TGTGCCAGCAGCCCCCGACAGGGGACACGGAAAAACATTCAGTACTTC	CASSPRQGTRKNIQYF
-	TRBV20-1	TRBJ1-1	-	TGCAGTGCTAGAGTGGGGCAGAGGAACACTGAAGCTTTCTTT	CSARVGQRNTEAFF